These T cell receptor beta chains were read from a single sample in a study of cytomegalovirus exposure and HLA in healthy donors. Clones were sequenced by immunoSEQ multiplex PCR, and TCRdb holds only the in-frame ones, with some missing. This sample's clone table lists 150,000 to 200,000 clones. The source material was PBMCs. These receptors were taken from a woman aged 18-30 years in good health and CMV-seropositive. CDR3s include the opening cysteine and the closing phenylalanine or tryptophan. D genes are given only for firm matches.

>-|TRBV4-2|TRBJ2-1
CASSPEPGYNEQFF
TGTGCCAGCAGCCCAGAGCCGGGTTACAATGAGCAGTTCTTC
>TRBD1|TRBV5-5|TRBJ1-5
CASSLGQGMNSNQPQHF
TGTGCCAGCAGCCTTGGACAGGGAATGAATAGCAATCAGCCCCAGCATTTT
>TRBD2|TRBV5-1|TRBJ2-5
CASSQRGDQETQYF
TGCGCCAGCAGCCAACGGGGGGACCAAGAGACCCAGTACTTC
>-|TRBV10-1|TRBJ1-1
CASSEYRNTEAFF
TGCGCCAGCAGTGAGTACAGGAACACTGAAGCTTTCTTT
>TRBD2|TRBV6-1|TRBJ2-7
CASRGGLALTYEQYF
TGTGCCAGCAGGGGCGGACTAGCGCTAACCTACGAGCAGTACTTC
>TRBD1|TRBV5-4|TRBJ1-2
CASSYIIGGPGYTF
TGTGCCAGCAGCTACATTATAGGGGGCCCTGGCTACACCTTC
>-|TRBV2|TRBJ2-5
CASSLSMETQYF
TGTGCCAGCAGCCTGAGTATGGAGACCCAGTACTTC
>-|TRBV5-1|TRBJ2-5
CASSLGTNQETQYF
TGCGCCAGCAGCCTCGGGACAAATCAAGAGACCCAGTACTTC
>TRBD1|TRBV2|TRBJ1-4
CASSEQGAGEKLFF
TGTGCCAGCAGTGAACAGGGGGCTGGGGAAAAACTGTTTTTT
>TRBD1|TRBV4-1|TRBJ1-2
CASSPGQGIRGYTF
TGCGCCAGCAGCCCTGGACAGGGGATTCGAGGCTACACCTTC
>-|TRBV2|TRBJ1-2
CASSLVQGYGYTF
TGTGCCAGCAGCCTTGTGCAGGGGTATGGCTACACCTTC
>-|TRBV7-9|TRBJ1-1
CASSYPPRQGFSEAFF
TGTGCCAGCAGCTACCCACCGCGTCAGGGGTTCTCTGAAGCTTTCTTT
>TRBD2|TRBV7-2|TRBJ2-7
CASSSPPGSGGFPYEQYF
TGTGCCAGCAGCTCCCCCCCCGGTAGCGGGGGGTTTCCCTACGAGCAGTACTTC
>-|TRBV11-2|TRBJ2-6
CASSLSDSGANVLTF
TGTGCCAGCAGCTTAAGCGACTCTGGGGCCAACGTCCTGACTTTC
>TRBD2|TRBV11-2|TRBJ2-5
CASSLRLAGGLETQYF
TGTGCCAGCAGCCTCCGACTAGCGGGGGGGTTGGAGACCCAGTACTTC
>-|TRBV2|TRBJ1-1
CASSVGGGSTEAFF
TGTGCCAGCAGTGTAGGGGGGGGTAGTACTGAAGCTTTCTTT
>TRBD1|TRBV25-1|TRBJ2-3
CASSETGGEDTQYF
TGTGCCAGCAGTGAAACAGGGGGCGAAGATACGCAGTATTTT
>-|TRBV6-6|TRBJ1-1
CASSRTGMNTEAFF
TGTGCCAGCAGCCGCACAGGGATGAACACTGAAGCTTTCTTT
>-|TRBV6-6|TRBJ1-5
CASRPQGLSNQPQHF
TGTGCCAGCAGACCGCAGGGGCTTAGCAATCAGCCCCAGCATTTT
>-|TRBV7-3|TRBJ2-3
CASSPNRLGVEDTQYF
TGTGCCAGCAGCCCCAACCGACTAGGCGTTGAAGATACGCAGTATTTT
>TRBD2|TRBV5-1|TRBJ2-1
CASSVAGTSGYNEQFF
TGCGCCAGCAGCGTAGCCGGGACTAGCGGGTACAATGAGCAGTTCTTC
>-|TRBV10-3|TRBJ2-5
CAISESSVGGTQYF
TGTGCCATCAGTGAGTCGAGCGTGGGGGGGACCCAGTACTTC
>TRBD2|TRBV10-3|TRBJ2-7
CAIRLAGGYEQYF
TGTGCCATCAGGCTAGCGGGGGGCTACGAGCAGTACTTC
>TRBD2|TRBV5-1|TRBJ2-7
CASSRTGTSGAYEQYF
TGCGCCAGCAGCCGAACCGGGACTAGCGGAGCCTACGAGCAGTACTTC
>-|TRBV4-1|TRBJ2-5
CASSQPGSREQYF
TGCGCCAGCAGCCAACCCGGGAGTCGGGAGCAGTACTTC
>-|TRBV11-2|TRBJ2-2
CASSFTGTPYTGELFF
TGTGCCAGCAGCTTCACCGGGACACCCTATACCGGGGAGCTGTTTTTT
>TRBD2|TRBV5-4|TRBJ2-3
CASSRRSGSSTDTQYF
TGTGCCAGCAGCCGGCGGAGCGGGAGTAGCACAGATACGCAGTATTTT
>-|TRBV27|TRBJ1-1
CASSLGAGAPKDTEAFF
TGTGCCAGCAGTTTAGGGGCAGGGGCCCCGAAGGACACTGAAGCTTTCTTT
>TRBD2|TRBV10-2|TRBJ2-2
CASSGGLATNTGELFF
TGCGCCAGCAGTGGCGGACTAGCTACGAACACCGGGGAGCTGTTTTTT
>-|TRBV4-2|TRBJ1-2
CASSQDGGAYGYTF
TGTGCCAGCAGCCAAGACGGTGGGGCCTATGGCTACACCTTC
>-|TRBV30|TRBJ2-5
CAHEAEGQETQYF
TGTGCCCATGAGGCGGAGGGGCAAGAGACCCAGTACTTC
>-|TRBV11-2|TRBJ2-2
CASSFIEGGMNTGELFF
TGTGCCAGCAGCTTCATAGAAGGCGGGATGAACACCGGGGAGCTGTTTTTT
>-|TRBV6-6|TRBJ2-7
CASSYSTGEQYF
TGTGCCAGCAGTTACTCGACGGGTGAGCAGTACTTC
>TRBD1|TRBV5-1|TRBJ2-7
CASSPDQGVSYEQYF
TGCGCCAGCAGCCCTGATCAGGGGGTCTCCTACGAGCAGTACTTC
>-|TRBV4-1|TRBJ1-1
CASSQGSRGNTEAFF
TGCGCCAGCAGCCAAGGGTCCAGGGGGAACACTGAAGCTTTCTTT
>-|TRBV9|TRBJ2-7
CASSVEEGSIYEQYF
TGTGCCAGCAGCGTAGAGGAGGGGAGCATCTACGAGCAGTACTTC
>TRBD1|TRBV19|TRBJ1-2
CASRSTGTVRNYGYTF
TGTGCCAGTAGAAGTACCGGGACAGTCCGTAACTATGGCTACACCTTC
>TRBD1|TRBV5-1|TRBJ1-3
CASRTGVGSGNTIYF
TGCGCCAGCAGAACAGGGGTGGGATCTGGAAACACCATATATTTT
>-|TRBV10-3|TRBJ1-2
CAISERTDIYGYTF
TGTGCCATCAGTGAGAGGACAGATATCTATGGCTACACCTTC
>TRBD2|TRBV4-2|TRBJ2-7
CASSQQSSGSSYEQYF
TGTGCCAGCAGCCAACAGTCTAGCGGGAGTTCCTACGAGCAGTACTTC
>-|TRBV5-1|TRBJ2-3
CASSLTGTSTDTQYF
TGCGCCAGCAGCTTGACGGGAACCAGCACAGATACGCAGTATTTT
>-|TRBV5-1|TRBJ1-3
CASRYGESSGNTIYF
TGCGCCAGCCGCTATGGAGAAAGCTCTGGAAACACCATATATTTT
>TRBD1|TRBV7-8|TRBJ1-5
CASSSDRVNQPQHF
TGTGCCAGCAGCTCGGACAGGGTCAATCAGCCCCAGCATTTT